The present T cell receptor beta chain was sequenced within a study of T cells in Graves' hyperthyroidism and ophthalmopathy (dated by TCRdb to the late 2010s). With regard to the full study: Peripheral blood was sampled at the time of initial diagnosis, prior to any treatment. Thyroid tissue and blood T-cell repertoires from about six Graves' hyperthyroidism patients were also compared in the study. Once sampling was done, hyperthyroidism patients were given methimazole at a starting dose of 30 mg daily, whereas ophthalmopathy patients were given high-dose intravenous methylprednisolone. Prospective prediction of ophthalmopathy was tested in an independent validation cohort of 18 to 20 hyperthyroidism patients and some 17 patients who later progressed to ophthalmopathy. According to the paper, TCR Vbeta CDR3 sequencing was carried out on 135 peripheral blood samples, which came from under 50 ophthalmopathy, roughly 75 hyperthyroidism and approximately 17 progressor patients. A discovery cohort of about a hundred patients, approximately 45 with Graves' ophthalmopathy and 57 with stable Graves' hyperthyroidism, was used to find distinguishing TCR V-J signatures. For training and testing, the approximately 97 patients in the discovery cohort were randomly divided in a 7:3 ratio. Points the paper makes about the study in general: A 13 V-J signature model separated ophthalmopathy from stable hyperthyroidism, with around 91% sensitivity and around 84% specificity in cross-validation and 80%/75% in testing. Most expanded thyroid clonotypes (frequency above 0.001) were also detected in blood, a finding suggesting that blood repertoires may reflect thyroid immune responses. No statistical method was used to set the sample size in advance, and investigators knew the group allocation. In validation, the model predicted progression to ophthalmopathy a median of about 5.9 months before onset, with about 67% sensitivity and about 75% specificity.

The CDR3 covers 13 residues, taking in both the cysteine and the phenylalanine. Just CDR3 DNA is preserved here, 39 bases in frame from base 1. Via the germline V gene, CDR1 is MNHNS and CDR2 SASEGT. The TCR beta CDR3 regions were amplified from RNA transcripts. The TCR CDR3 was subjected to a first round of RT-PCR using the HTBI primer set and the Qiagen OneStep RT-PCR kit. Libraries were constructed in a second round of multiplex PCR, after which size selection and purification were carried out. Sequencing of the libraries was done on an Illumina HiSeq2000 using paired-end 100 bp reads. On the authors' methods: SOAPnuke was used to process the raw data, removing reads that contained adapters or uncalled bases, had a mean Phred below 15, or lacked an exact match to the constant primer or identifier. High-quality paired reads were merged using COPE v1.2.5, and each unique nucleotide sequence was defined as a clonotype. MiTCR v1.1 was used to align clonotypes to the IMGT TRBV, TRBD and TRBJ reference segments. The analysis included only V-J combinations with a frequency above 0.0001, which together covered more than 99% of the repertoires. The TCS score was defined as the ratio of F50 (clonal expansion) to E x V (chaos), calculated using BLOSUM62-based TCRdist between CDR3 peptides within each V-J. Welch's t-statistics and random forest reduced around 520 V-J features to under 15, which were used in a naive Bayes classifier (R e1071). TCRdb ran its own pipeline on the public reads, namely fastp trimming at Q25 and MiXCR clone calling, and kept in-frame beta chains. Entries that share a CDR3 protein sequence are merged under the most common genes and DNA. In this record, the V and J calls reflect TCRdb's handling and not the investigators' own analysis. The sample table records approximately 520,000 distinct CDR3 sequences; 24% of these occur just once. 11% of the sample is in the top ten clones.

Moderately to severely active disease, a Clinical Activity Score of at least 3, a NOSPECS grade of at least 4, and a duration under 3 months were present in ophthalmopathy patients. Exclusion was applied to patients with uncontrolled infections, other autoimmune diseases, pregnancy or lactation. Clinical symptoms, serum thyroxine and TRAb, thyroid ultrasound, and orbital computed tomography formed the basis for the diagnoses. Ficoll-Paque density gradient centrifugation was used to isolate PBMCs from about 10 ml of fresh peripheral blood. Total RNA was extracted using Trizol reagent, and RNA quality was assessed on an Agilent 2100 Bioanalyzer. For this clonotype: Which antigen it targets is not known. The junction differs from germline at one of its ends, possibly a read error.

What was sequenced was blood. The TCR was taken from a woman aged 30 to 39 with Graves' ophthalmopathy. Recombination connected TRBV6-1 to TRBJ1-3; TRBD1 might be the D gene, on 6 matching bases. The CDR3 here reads CATTGSSGYTIYF. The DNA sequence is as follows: TGTGCCACCACAGGGTCCTCTGGATACACCATATATTTT.